The clone carrying this T cell receptor (beta chain) is medium-sized by share. Its antigen is not identified. The sample originates from a study of PD-1 blockade in classical Hodgkin lymphoma. General study points: Reported findings placed baseline TCR diversity lower in newly diagnosed patients (compared with healthy donors). While CD8+ TCR diversity did not rise significantly by C4D1, CD4+ TCR diversity did. Partial responders and progressors had significantly lower baseline TCR diversity.

In every patient, relapse followed autologous stem cell transplantation, while exposure to brentuximab vedotin differed. TCRdb's copy holds only in-frame clones and misses some; the assay was immunoSEQ multiplex PCR. The sample shows about 17,000 clones, 75% to 85% of them seen only once. The CDR3 covers 15 residues. With 6 bases clipped from V and 0 bases from J, the junction kept 4 bases outside the gene matches. The germline CDR1 and CDR2 sequences are LNHDA and SQIVND (reference sequence). This chain uses TRBV19 with TRBJ2-4; 8 positions match TRBD1. This TCR came from a human donor with classical Hodgkin lymphoma. The specimen comprised peripheral blood mononuclear cells (PBMCs), sampled at baseline. CDR3: CASSRTGIAKNIQYF. CDR3 DNA: TGTGCCAGTAGCCGGACAGGGATAGCCAAAAACATTCAGTACTTC.